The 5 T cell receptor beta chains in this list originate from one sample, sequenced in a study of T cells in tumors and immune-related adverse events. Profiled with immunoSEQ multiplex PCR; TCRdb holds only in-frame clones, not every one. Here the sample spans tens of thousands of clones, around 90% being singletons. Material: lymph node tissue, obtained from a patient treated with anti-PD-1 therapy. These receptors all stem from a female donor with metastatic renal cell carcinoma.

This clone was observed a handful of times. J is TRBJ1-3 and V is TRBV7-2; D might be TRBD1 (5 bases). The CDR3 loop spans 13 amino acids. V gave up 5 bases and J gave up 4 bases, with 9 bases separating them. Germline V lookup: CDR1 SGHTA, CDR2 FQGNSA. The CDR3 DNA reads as TGTGCCAGCAGCCGCAACAGGGGAAACACCATATATTTT. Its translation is CASSRNRGNTIYF.

CDR3 coding DNA: TGTGCCAGCAGCTTCTCGGGGCCGGGGACTGAAGCTTTCTTT. Protein sequence: CASSFSGPGTEAFF. The rearrangement links TRBV5-8 to TRBJ1-1; weak D call: TRBD1 (5 bases). This CDR3 is 14 amino acids long. Trimming stripped 2 bases from V and 5 bases from J, with 13 bases between. The germline V gene has CDR1 SGHTS and CDR2 YDEGEE.

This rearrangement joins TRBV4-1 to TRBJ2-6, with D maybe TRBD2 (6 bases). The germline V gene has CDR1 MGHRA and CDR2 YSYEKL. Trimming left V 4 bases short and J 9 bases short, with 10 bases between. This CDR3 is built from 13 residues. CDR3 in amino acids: CASSPGVYNVLTF. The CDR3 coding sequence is TGCGCCAGCAGCCCGGGGGTCTACAACGTCCTGACTTTC.

The CDR3: CASSLGQGNTEAFF. DNA for the CDR3: TGTGCCAGCAGCTTAGGGCAGGGGAACACTGAAGCTTTCTTT. This chain joins TRBV7-6 and TRBJ1-1; a weak D match, TRBD1 (5 bases). The V gene lost 1 base and the J gene lost 1 base, with 7 bases spanning the gap. This CDR3 comprises 14 residues. The germline gives CDR1 SGHVS, CDR2 FNYEAQ.

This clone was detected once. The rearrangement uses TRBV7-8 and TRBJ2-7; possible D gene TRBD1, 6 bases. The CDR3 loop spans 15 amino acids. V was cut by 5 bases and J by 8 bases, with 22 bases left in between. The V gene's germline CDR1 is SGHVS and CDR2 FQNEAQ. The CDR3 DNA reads TGTGCCAGCAGCGAATTACAGGGCAAGGGTGGACAGCAGTACTTC. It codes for CASSELQGKGGQQYF.